This TCR beta chain was recovered during a study of blood T cell repertoires in COVID-19. After removal of 1 base from V and 6 bases from J, the junction contained 8 bases not matched to a gene. The CDR3 loop spans 16 amino acids. The germline V gene has CDR1 SGHRS and CDR2 YFSETQ. In the authors' workflow: Reference gene primer amplification yielded estimated nucleated cell counts. Method: immunoSEQ multiplex PCR; TCRdb's copy keeps in-frame clones and lacks some. V and J calls plus clone size are reproduced from that table; the DNA served to infer D and trimming. This table holds 210,000 or so clones, about 84% found once.

The sequencing sample was made of PBMCs or T cells enriched from blood (not recorded which). The rearrangement joins TRBV5-1 to TRBJ2-1; TRBD2 aligns across 9 bases. This TCR derives from a man aged 25 to 40 with acute COVID-19. CDR3 sequence: CASSLLAAGGFNEQFF. The CDR3 DNA reads TGCGCCAGCAGCTTGTTGGCGGCGGGGGGGTTCAATGAGCAGTTCTTC.